Below are 19 T cell receptor beta chains sequenced from a single sample in a study of T-cell memory formation after mild COVID-19. MiXCR, applied by TCRdb to the 5' RACE reads, yields one record per CDR3 protein. The data show 300,000 to 400,000 distinct CDR3 sequences, 20% to 25% seen once. The sequencing input was PBMCs or a T cell subset sorted from them (not recorded which). The receptors derive from an adult woman who had mild COVID-19 (a few samples of this study predate the infection). Cell type and time point are not known.

The sample holds a few counts of this clonotype. The chain has TRBV7-2 and TRBJ1-1, with TRBD1 matching over 7 bases. This CDR3 spans 15 amino acids. After removal of 0 bases from V and 4 bases from J, the junction contained 5 bases not matched to a gene. Germline V gene data show CDR1 as SGHTA and CDR2 as FQGNSA. CDR3 sequence (DNA): TGTGCCAGCAGCTTAGCCTACAGGGGAGGCACTGAAGCTTTCTTT. Translation: CASSLAYRGGTEAFF.

This chain connects TRBV24-1 to TRBJ2-5; 11 nucleotides agree with TRBD2. Per germline, CDR1 KGHDR and CDR2 SFDVKD. The CDR3 is 14 amino acids. After removal of 9 bases from V and 5 bases from J, the junction contained 7 bases not matched to a gene. This chain's CDR3 is CATSTSGAGETQYF. CDR3 DNA sequence: TGTGCCACCTCGACTAGCGGGGCGGGGGAGACCCAGTACTTC.

V gene TRBV19 combines with J gene TRBJ2-7; 7 bases line up with TRBD1. The CDR3 runs 15 residues. Germline CDR1 is LNHDA and CDR2 is SQIVND (reference sequence). V trimming: 5 bases; J trimming: 5 bases; junction bases outside the gene matches: 12. The CDR3 is CASSFPAGGIDEQYF. The CDR3 DNA is TGTGCCAGTAGTTTCCCGGCAGGGGGTATCGACGAGCAGTACTTC.

V gene TRBV6-5 combines with J gene TRBJ1-1; maybe TRBD1 (5 bases). The CDR3 totals 14 residues. Trimming took off 10 bases at V and 11 bases at J, with 26 bases between the two ends. Germline V gene lookup returns CDR1 MNHEY and CDR2 SVGAGI. The CDR3 nucleotides read TGTGCCACCTCCGCCTATTCGGGCAGGGCGATGGCTTTCTTT. Its protein is CATSAYSGRAMAFF.

Concerning this clonotype: This may be a read error: a much more frequent sequence differs by one nucleotide. This rearrangement joins TRBV18 to TRBJ2-7; D uncertain. This CDR3 contains 12 residues. The germline V gene encodes CDR1 KGHSH and CDR2 LQKENI. Here the CDR3 reads CAISPPHGEQYF. The CDR3 bases are TGTGCCATCTCACCACCCCATGGCGAGCAGTACTTC.

The chain has TRBV6-5 and TRBJ2-7, with D hard to call. Germline-derived CDR1 and CDR2 are MNHEY and SVGAGI. The CDR3 totals 14 residues. Trimming removed 6 bases at V and 1 base at J, with 13 bases between. CDR3 bases: TGTGCCAGCAGGCCCGACGGGTCATCCTACGAGCAGTACTTC. Translated, it gives CASRPDGSSYEQYF.

This clonotype was seen a handful of times. This chain joins TRBV7-9 and TRBJ1-5; D might be TRBD1 (6 bases). V lost 5 bases and J 4 bases, leaving 18 bases between the germline ends. CDR3 size: 16 residues. Germline-derived CDR1 and CDR2 are SEHNR and FQNEAQ (reference sequence). CDR3 in DNA: TGTGCCAGCAGCCCAGAGGGGGGGGCCGGGAATCAGCCCCAGCATTTT. Amino acid sequence: CASSPEGGAGNQPQHF.

This clonotype was recorded a few times. This rearrangement joins TRBV7-2 to TRBJ2-1; 13 positions agree with TRBD2. This CDR3 contains 17 residues. V shed 4 bases, J shed 6 bases, and the junction held 9 bases outside the gene matches. Germline V gives CDR1 SGHTA, CDR2 FQGNSA. CDR3 nucleotide sequence: TGTGCCAGCAGCTCCCAACGACTAGCGGGAGGATTCAATGAGCAGTTCTTC. It encodes CASSSQRLAGGFNEQFF.

V usage is TRBV13 and J usage is TRBJ1-1; possibly TRBD1 for D (5 bases). CDR3 length equals 12 residues. The germline V and J ends were trimmed by 8 bases and 4 bases, with 11 bases remaining between them. Germline values: CDR1 PRHDT, CDR2 FYEKMQ (reference sequence). CDR3 in DNA: TGTGCCAGCGCCCCGGGGGGCACTGAAGCTTTCTTT. This encodes CASAPGGTEAFF.

The J gene is TRBJ2-5, the V gene TRBV7-6, with D possibly called TRBD1 or TRBD2 (5 bases each). The V gene's germline CDR1 is SGHVS and CDR2 FNYEAQ. The ends were cut back, 3 bases at V and 5 bases at J, with 7 bases in the middle. This CDR3 is 12 amino acids long. For the CDR3, the DNA is TGTGCCAGCAGCTTTTGGGGGGAGACCCAGTACTTC. This codes for CASSFWGETQYF.

This chain uses TRBV29-1 with TRBJ2-1, with D possibly being TRBD1 or TRBD2 (5 bases each). Germline lookup yields CDR1 SQVTM and CDR2 ANQGSEA. The CDR3 totals 14 residues. V was shortened by 5 bases and J by 5 bases, with 16 bases between the two germline ends. The CDR3 region has the DNA TGCAGCGTTAGGTTTCGAGGGGCAAACAATGAGCAGTTCTTC. Translated, it gives CSVRFRGANNEQFF.

The chain recombines TRBV5-1 with TRBJ2-3, with 8 bases fitting TRBD1. This CDR3 is built from 16 residues. Per germline, CDR1 SGHRS and CDR2 YFSETQ. V shed 5 bases and J 0 bases; nucleotides not matched to a gene: 8. CDR3 bases: TGCGCCAGCAGTTATGGACAGGGACTTAGCACAGATACGCAGTATTTT. This codes for CASSYGQGLSTDTQYF.

In DNA form, the CDR3 reads TGCGCCAGCAGCCGGGGGGGGCGTGAAAAACTGTTTTTT. This codes for CASSRGGREKLFF. The chain carries TRBV5-1 and TRBJ1-4; the D gene is possibly TRBD1 (6 bases). The V gene lost 4 bases and the J gene lost 7 bases, with 11 bases spanning the gap. The germline CDR1 and CDR2 sequences are SGHRS and YFSETQ. This CDR3 has 13 amino acids.

This clonotype has a handful of counts. The chain combines TRBV3-1 with TRBJ1-2; 11 bases agree with TRBD1. With 1 base clipped from V and 5 bases from J, the junction kept 3 bases outside the gene matches. There are 15 residues in the CDR3. Germline V gene data show CDR1 as LGHDT and CDR2 as YNNKEL (reference sequence). The CDR3 loop is CASSQAGQGAYGYTF. In DNA, the CDR3 is TGTGCCAGCAGCCAAGCCGGACAGGGGGCGTATGGCTACACCTTC. Full variable domain (outside the CDR3, taken from reference TRBV3-1 and TRBJ1-2): DTAVSQTPKYLVTQMGNDKSIKCEQNLGHDTMYWYKQDSKKFLKIMFSYNNKELIINETVPNRFSPKSPDKAHLNLHINSLELGDSAVYFCASSQAGQGAYGYTFGSGTRLTVV.

The chain joins TRBV7-2 to TRBJ2-7, with 9 bases identical to TRBD2. Germline V gene data show CDR1 as SGHTA and CDR2 as FQGNSA. The CDR3 has 16 residues. J gave up 1 base and V 4 bases, and 8 bases lay outside the gene matches. The CDR3, as DNA: TGTGCCAGCAGCTCCTCTTCGGGACTAGCATCCTACGAGCAGTACTTC. It encodes CASSSSSGLASYEQYF.

V usage is TRBV14 and J usage is TRBJ2-7, with D unresolved. The CDR3 has 12 amino acids. V lost 5 bases, J lost 4 bases, and 9 bases lay in between. CDR1 is SGHDN, CDR2 FVKESK, per germline. CDR3 protein: CASSAVGYEQYF. Written as DNA, the CDR3 is TGTGCCAGCAGCGCGGTAGGGTACGAGCAGTACTTC.

This chain uses TRBV9 with TRBJ1-1; D is undetermined. Germline loops: CDR1 SGDLS, CDR2 YYNGEE. There are 14 residues in the CDR3. The germline V and J ends were trimmed by 2 bases and 0 bases, with 8 bases remaining between them. CDR3 nucleotide sequence: TGTGCCAGCAGCGTTGGAGGAATGAACACTGAAGCTTTCTTT. It codes for CASSVGGMNTEAFF.

This clonotype was counted a few times. This chain joins TRBV7-6 and TRBJ1-1; 7 bases are a match to TRBD1. Losses at the gene ends were 6 bases for V and 3 bases for J; bases not matched to a gene: 4. The CDR3 runs to 13 residues. In germline, CDR1 is SGHVS, CDR2 FNYEAQ. The CDR3 DNA sequence: TGTGCCAGCAGGCGACAGGGATACACTGAAGCTTTCTTT. Its protein product is CASRRQGYTEAFF.

V and J are TRBV27 and TRBJ2-1, with 8 bases lining up with TRBD1. The CDR3 sequence is 16 residues long. Per germline, CDR1 MNHEY and CDR2 SMNVEV (reference sequence). V was pared by 6 bases and J by 7 bases, with 14 bases of the junction left unmatched. The CDR3 loop is CASRGTGTGVRNEQFF. The CDR3 DNA sequence: TGTGCCAGCAGGGGAACCGGGACAGGTGTTAGGAATGAGCAGTTCTTC.